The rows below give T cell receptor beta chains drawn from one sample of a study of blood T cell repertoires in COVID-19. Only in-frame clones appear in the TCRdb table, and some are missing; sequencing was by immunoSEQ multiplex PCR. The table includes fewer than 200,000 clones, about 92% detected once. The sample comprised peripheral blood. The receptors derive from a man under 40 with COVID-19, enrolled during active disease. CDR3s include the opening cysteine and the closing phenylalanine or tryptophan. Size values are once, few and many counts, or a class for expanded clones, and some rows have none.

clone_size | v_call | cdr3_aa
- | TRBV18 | CASSPPNPHRAHEQFF
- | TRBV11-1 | CASSLSGGERTDTQYF
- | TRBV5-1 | CASSLLGQGNTEAFF
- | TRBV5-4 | CASSPWPGTSENTDTQYF
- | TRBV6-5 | CASQGLAVPDTQYF
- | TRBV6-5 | CASSYSVGGEEQYF
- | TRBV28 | CASSLFRGGYEQYF
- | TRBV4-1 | CASRGVGTGGTDTQYF
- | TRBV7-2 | CASSRTGLGGAGELFF
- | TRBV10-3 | CATTVNYGYTF
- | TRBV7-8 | CASSLGRVSTDTQYF
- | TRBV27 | CASRLTNAGLVPQHF
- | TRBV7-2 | CASSETVNTEAFF
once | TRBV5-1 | CASSRDSIKNEQFF
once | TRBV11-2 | CASSLGQGTYTEAFF
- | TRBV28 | CASSYISGRDSPLHF
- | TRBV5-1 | CASSLDGQVHYGYTF
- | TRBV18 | CASSVDRMNTGELFF
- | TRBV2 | CASNTGSSNQPQHF
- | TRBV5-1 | CASSVGTSGDDEQFF
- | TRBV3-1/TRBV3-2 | CASRLRGGENSPLHF
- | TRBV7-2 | CASSLDWYSYNEQFF
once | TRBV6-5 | CASRGTAYEQYF
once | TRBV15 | CATSRYGPGANVLTF
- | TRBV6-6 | CASSYSRGGSPLHF
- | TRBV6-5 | CASSYWGTQNTEAFF
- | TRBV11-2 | CASSAQYRGGSTDTQYF
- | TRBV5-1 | CASSSLPGQGRETQYF
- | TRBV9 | CASSVAATNEKLFF
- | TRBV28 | CASSSGDRSNQPQHF
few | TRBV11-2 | CASSLGASGRKNEQFF
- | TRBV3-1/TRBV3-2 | CASSHQGPGELFF
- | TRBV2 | CASSEGGRSFNEKLFF
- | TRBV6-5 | CASSRYFAEGDTQYF
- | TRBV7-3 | CASSLSQSNTEAFF
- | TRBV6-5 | CASSRDTPYEQYF
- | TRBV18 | CASSLLDRVNTEAFF
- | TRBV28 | CASSPRTGPKVKQYF
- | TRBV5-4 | CASSPGQINEKLFF
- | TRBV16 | CASSQETVYGYTF
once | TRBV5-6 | CASSRDRAPATNEKLFF
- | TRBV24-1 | CATSDSGTSTYEQFF
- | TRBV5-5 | CASSWTVAPPDTQYF
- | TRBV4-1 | CASSQVTGTTGANVLTF
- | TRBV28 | CASSLRLPGQGNTEAFF
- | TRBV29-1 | CSAAQRRGITDTQYF
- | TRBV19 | CASGQGETQYF
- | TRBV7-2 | CASSLPGTAFYEQYF
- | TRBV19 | CASSTPRRGAFF
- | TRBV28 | CASSPSGSYEQYF
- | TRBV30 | CAWSTGQGSQPQHF
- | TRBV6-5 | CASSRQRSTDTQYF
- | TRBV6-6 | CASSSPTDGTYEQYF
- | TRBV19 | CASTDSSGRLYNEQFF
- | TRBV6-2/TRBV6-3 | CASSYFLAGNSYEQYF
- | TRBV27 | CASSLAASGKYTDTQYF
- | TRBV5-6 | CASRQQGTSAYEQYF